The T cell receptor (beta chain) under discussion was sequenced for a study of tissue T cells after allogeneic stem cell transplantation. This CDR3 spans 15 amino acids. Germline values: CDR1 NNHNN, CDR2 SYGAGS (reference sequence). The V gene lost 0 bases and the J gene lost 0 bases, with 4 bases spanning the gap. Regarding time point: mouse harvest day 14 after allogeneic transplant. Each mouse received 10^7 T-cell-depleted marrow cells plus 10^6 splenic CD5+ T cells by tail vein. Turning to this clone: Any gene name here is a mouse gene name. Read data end 1 residue before the CDR3 end; the end is taken from the germline J gene.

The data were produced by immunoSEQ multiplex PCR, yet TCRdb's version contains in-frame clones alone and is incomplete. This table holds 7,500 to 8,000 clones, roughly a third found once. This receptor was obtained from a female BALB/c mouse given C57BL/6 T cells with graft-versus-host disease after an allogeneic hematopoietic cell transplant. The rearrangement joins TRBV13-2 to TRBJ1-6; no reliable D call. TRBJ1-6 is noted as an ORF with a role that remains uncertain. The sample consisted of skin. CDR3 DNA (partial): TGTGCCAGCGGTGATGCCTATTCCTATAATTCGCCCCTCTAC. It is translated as CASGDAYSYNSPLY. The CDR3 as a whole reads CASGDAYSYNSPLYF.